This T cell receptor beta chain originates from a study of regulatory and conventional T cells in RAG deficiency. Findings and caveats of the study: Omenn patients showed >80% Treg-Tconv overlap and shorter CDR3 lengths.

Germline V gene lookup returns CDR1 SGHRS and CDR2 YFSETQ. Unmatched junction bases numbered 10, after V lost 0 bases and J lost 0 bases. CDR3 length: 20 amino acids. Some clones are missing from TCRdb's copy, which holds only in-frame ones; the method was immunoSEQ multiplex PCR. The data hold tens of thousands of clones, with 75% to 95% observed a single time. As for this clone: Its target is not known.

Blood CD4+ CD25-high CD127-low regulatory T cells supplied the genomic DNA template. These same records also appear under a second study, on regulatory T cells. This second study says: The PCR used 52 TRBV and 13 TRBJ primers. Patient repertoires had restricted TRB V-J pairs and skewed V and J usage, most in Tregs.

The chain joins TRBV5-1 to TRBJ2-6; the match to TRBD2 covers 9 bases. This TCR came from a human donor in good health. Specimen: Tregs sorted from blood. Here the CDR3 reads CASSLADHGTSRSGANVLTF. CDR3 nucleotide sequence: TGCGCCAGCAGCTTGGCCGATCATGGGACTAGCCGCTCTGGGGCCAACGTCCTGACTTTC.